This T cell receptor (beta chain) was captured by sequencing in a study of HIV-infected patients and healthy controls. MiXCR was run by TCRdb on the 5' RACE reads, yielding one entry per CDR3 protein. Of more than 60,000 distinct CDR3 sequences in the sample, roughly 21% were seen once. Ten or more counts support this clonotype. The CDR3 is made up of 13 amino acids. After removal of 5 bases from V and 3 bases from J, the junction contained 4 bases not matched to a gene. In germline, CDR1 is DFQATT, CDR2 SNEGSKA (reference sequence). The receptor comes from a human donor in good health. Sample: CD4+ T cells from blood. The chain employs TRBV20-1 and TRBJ2-3; 8 bases line up with TRBD1. The CDR3 bases are TGCAGTGCTGTCAGACAGGGGACAGATACGCAGTATTTT. Protein: CSAVRQGTDTQYF.